This TCR beta chain was retrieved from a study of T cell responses to AZD1222 COVID-19 vaccine. TCRdb keeps only in-frame clones here, not all; method: immunoSEQ multiplex PCR. The repertoire holds around 120,000 clones, with 88% as singletons. The V and J ends lost 4 bases and 2 bases respectively, with 8 bases between them. Germline-derived CDR1 and CDR2 are SQVTM and ANQGSEA. This CDR3 spans 12 amino acids. The clonotype comes from an adult in good health. The chain recombines TRBV29-1 with TRBJ1-2; tentative D call: TRBD1 (5 bases). Source: peripheral blood, taken on day 0 of AZD1222 vaccination. CDR3 region: CSVADTNYGYTF. CDR3 nucleotides: TGCAGCGTTGCGGACACCAACTATGGCTACACCTTC.